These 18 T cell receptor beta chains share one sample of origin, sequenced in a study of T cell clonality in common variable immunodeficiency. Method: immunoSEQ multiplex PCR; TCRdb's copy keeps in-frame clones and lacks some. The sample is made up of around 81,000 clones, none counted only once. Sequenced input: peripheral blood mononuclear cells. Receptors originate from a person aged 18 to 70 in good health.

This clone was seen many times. Partial CDR3 DNA: TGCAGCGTAGGTGACAGGGGGAGGACCTACGAG. It translates to CSVGDRGRTYE. The whole CDR3 is CSVGDRGRTYEQYF. The gene calls are TRBV29-1 and TRBJ2-7, with TRBD1 matching over 9 bases. The CDR3 end is not reached by the read, which stops 3 residues before it; the germline J gene fills it in. The CDR3 loop spans 14 amino acids. Per germline, CDR1 SQVTM and CDR2 ANQGSEA. V dropped 6 bases and J dropped 2; count of bases not matched to a gene: 8.

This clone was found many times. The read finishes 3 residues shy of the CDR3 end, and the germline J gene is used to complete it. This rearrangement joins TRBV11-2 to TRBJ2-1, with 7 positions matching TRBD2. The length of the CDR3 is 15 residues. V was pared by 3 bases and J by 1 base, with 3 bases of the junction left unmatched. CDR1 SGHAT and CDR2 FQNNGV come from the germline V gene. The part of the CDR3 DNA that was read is TGTGCCAGCAGCTTCGACGGGGGGTCCTACAATGAG. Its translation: CASSFDGGSYNE. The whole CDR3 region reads CASSFDGGSYNEQFF.

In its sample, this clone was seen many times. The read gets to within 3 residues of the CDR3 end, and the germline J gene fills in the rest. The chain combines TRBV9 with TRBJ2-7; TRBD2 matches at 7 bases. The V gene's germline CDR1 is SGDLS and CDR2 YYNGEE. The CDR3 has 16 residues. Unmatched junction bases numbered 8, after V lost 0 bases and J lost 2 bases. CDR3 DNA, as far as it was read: TGTGCCAGCAGCGTAGACGCTAGCGGAGTAACCTACGAG. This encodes CASSVDASGVTYE. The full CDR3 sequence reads CASSVDASGVTYEQYF.

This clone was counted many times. Here the CDR3 reads CASSLRDNGDEQYF. The sequenced CDR3 bases are TGTGCCAGTAGTCTCCGGGACAATGGGGACGAG. V is TRBV19 and J is TRBJ2-7; tentative D call: TRBD1 (6 bases). The read ends 3 residues shy of where the CDR3 ends; the end is completed using the germline J gene. Trimming stripped 5 bases from V and 5 bases from J, with 16 bases between. This CDR3 is 14 amino acids long. Germline V gene sequence: CDR1 LNHDA, CDR2 SQIVND (reference sequence).

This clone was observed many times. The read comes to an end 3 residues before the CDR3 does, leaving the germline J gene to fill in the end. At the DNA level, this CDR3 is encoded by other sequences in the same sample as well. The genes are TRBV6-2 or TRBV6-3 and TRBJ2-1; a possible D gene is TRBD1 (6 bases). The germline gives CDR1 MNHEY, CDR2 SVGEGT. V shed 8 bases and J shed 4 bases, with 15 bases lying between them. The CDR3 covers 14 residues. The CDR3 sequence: CASSQGLIYNEQFF. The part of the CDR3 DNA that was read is TGTGCCAGCTCCCAGGGGTTAATTTACAATGAG.

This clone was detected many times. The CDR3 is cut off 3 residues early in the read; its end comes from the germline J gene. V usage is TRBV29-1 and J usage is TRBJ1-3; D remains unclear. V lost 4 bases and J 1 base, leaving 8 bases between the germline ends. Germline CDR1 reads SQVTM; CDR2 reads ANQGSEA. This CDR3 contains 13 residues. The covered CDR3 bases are TGCAGCGTTGGTCAACAGTCTGGAAACACC. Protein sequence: CSVGQQSGNT. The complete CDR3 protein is CSVGQQSGNTIYF.

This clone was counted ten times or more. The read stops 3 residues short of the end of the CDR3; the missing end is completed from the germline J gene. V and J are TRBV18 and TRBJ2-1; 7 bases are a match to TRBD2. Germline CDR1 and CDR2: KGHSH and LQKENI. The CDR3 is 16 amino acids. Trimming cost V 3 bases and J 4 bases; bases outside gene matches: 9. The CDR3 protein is CASSPLSSGLYNEQFF. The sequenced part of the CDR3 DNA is TGTGCCAGCTCACCGCTGTCTAGCGGTCTTTACAATGAG.

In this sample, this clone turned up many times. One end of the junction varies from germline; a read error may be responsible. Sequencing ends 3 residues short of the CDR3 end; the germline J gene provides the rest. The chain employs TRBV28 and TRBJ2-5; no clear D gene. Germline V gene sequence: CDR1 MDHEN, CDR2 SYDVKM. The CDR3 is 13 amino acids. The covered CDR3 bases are TGTGCCAGCAGCGAAGTCTATCAAGCGACC. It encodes CASSEVYQAT. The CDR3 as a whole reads CASSEVYQATQYF.

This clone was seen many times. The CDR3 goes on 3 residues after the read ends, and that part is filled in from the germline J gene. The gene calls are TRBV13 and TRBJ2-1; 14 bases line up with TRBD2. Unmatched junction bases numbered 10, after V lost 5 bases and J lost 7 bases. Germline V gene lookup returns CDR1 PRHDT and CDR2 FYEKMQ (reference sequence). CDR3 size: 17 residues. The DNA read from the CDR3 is TGTGCCAGCAGCGCGAGACTAGCGGGAGGGCCTGTAAATGAG. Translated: CASSARLAGGPVNE. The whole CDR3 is CASSARLAGGPVNEQFF. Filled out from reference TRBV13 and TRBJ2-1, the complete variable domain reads AAGVIQSPRHLIKEKRETATLKCYPIPRHDTVYWYQQGPGQDPQFLISFYEKMQSDKGSIPDRFSAQQFSDYHSELNMSSLELGDSALYFCASSARLAGGPVNEQFFGPGTRLTVL.

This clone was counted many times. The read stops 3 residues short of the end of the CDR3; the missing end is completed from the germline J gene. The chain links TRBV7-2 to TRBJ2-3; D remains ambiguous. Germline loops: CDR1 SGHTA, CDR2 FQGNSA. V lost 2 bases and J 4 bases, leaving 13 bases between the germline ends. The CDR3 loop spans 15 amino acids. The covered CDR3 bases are TGTGCCAGCAGCTTAATATTTGATCGGGCAGATACG. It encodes CASSLIFDRADT. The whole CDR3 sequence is CASSLIFDRADTQYF.

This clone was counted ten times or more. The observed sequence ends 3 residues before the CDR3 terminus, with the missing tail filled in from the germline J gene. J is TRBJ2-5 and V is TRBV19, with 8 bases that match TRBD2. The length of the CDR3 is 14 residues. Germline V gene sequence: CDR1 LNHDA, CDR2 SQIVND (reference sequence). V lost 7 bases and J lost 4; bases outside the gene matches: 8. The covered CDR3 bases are TGTGCCAGTAATCCAGCGGGAGTAGTAGAGACC. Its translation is CASNPAGVVET. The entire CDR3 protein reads CASNPAGVVETQYF.

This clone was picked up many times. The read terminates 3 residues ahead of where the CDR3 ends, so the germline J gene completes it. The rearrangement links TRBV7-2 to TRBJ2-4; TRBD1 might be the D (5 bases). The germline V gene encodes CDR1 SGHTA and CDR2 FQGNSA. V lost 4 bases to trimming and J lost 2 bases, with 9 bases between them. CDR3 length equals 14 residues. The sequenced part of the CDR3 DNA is TGTGCCAGCAGCTCACAGGTGACCAAAAACATT. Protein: CASSSQVTKNI. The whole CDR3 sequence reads CASSSQVTKNIQYF.

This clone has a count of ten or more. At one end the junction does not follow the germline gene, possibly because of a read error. CDR3 protein: CASSQVPQGLYTDTQYF. The part of the CDR3 DNA that was read is TGCGCCAGCAGCCAAGTCCCACAGGGCCTATACACAGATACG. This rearrangement joins TRBV4-2 to TRBJ2-3, with D perhaps TRBD1 (6 bases). The read terminates 3 residues before the CDR3 end, so the remaining end is supplied by the germline J gene. This CDR3 region has 17 residues. Per the germline V gene, CDR1 is LGHNA and CDR2 is YNFKEQ.

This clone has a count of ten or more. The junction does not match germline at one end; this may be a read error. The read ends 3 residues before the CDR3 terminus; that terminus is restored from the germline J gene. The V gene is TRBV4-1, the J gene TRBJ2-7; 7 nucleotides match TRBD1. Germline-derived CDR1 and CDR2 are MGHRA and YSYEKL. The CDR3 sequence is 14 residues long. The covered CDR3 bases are TGCGCCAGCAGCACCCCGGGACAGTCCTTCGAG. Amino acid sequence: CASSTPGQSFE. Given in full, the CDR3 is CASSTPGQSFEQYF.

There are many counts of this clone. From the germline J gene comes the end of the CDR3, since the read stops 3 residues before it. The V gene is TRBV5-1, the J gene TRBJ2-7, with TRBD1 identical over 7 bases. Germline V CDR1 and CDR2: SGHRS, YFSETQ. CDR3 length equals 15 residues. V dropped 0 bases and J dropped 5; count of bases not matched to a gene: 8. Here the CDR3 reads CASSLAANRGDEQYF. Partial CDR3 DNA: TGCGCCAGCAGCTTGGCCGCGAACAGGGGAGACGAG.

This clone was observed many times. CDR3: CAWSTGAGMREQFF. CDR3 DNA (partial): TGTGCCTGGAGTACTGGGGCCGGAATGCGTGAG. V and J are TRBV30 and TRBJ2-1; TRBD1 is a possible D gene (5 bases). The sequenced fragment ends 3 residues before the CDR3 boundary, so the rest is inferred from the germline J gene. CDR1 is GTSNPN and CDR2 is SVGIG in the germline V gene (reference sequence). The V gene lost 2 bases and the J gene lost 9 bases, with 17 bases spanning the gap. This CDR3 contains 14 residues.

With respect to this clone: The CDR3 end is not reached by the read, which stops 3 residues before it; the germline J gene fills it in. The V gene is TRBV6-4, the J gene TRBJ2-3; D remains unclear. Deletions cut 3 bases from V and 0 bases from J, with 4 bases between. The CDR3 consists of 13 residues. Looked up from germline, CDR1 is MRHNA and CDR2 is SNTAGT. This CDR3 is CASSEGSTDTQYF. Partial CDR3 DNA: TGTGCCAGCAGTGAAGGGAGCACAGATACG.

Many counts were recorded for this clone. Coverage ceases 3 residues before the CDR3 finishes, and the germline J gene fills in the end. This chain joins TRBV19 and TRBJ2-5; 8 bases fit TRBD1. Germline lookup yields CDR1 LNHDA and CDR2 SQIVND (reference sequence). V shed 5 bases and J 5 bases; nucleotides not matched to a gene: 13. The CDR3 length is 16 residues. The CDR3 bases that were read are TGTGCCAGTAGTCTTACAGGGGGTGTTATCGGGGAGACC. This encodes CASSLTGGVIGET. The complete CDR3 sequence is CASSLTGGVIGETQYF. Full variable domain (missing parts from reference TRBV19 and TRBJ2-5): DGGITQSPKYLFRKEGQNVTLSCEQNLNHDAMYWYRQDPGQGLRLIYYSQIVNDFQKGDIAEGYSVSREKKESFPLTVTSAQKNPTAFYLCASSLTGGVIGETQYFGPGTRLLVL.